The 5 T cell receptor beta chains reported below all come from one sample, sequenced in a study of Ad26.COV2.S vaccination and SARS-CoV-2 variants (dated by TCRdb to the early 2020s). The treatment or condition tag for this specimen amounts to: some 19 received Ad26.COV2.S at low or high dose, single or two shots; 5 received placebo; per-sample allocation not given. Repertoires of vaccine and placebo recipients were sequenced from samples collected on day 63 after the first injection. The method behind the library was the immunoSEQ multiplex PCR assay. TCRdb carries this immuneACCESS record with in-frame sequences only. Its versions omit some clonotypes, under half of them owing to an unresolved V gene in the studies checked, with the rest unexplained. Present in this sample are hundreds of thousands of clones, 70% to 90% of which were seen just once. The biggest ten clones account for around 3.3% of the sample.

The specimen was peripheral blood, collected in a trial of Ad26.COV2.S vaccine versus placebo. The receptors come from a person aged 18 to 65 who received the Ad26.COV2.S COVID-19 vaccine or a placebo.

The V and J genes are TRBV5-1 and TRBJ1-4, with TRBD1 matching 9 bases. The CDR3 extends over 15 amino acids. CDR1 SGHRS and CDR2 YFSETQ come from the germline V gene. V gave up 0 bases and J gave up 5 bases; unmatched junction bases: 2. In nucleotides, the CDR3 is TGCGCCAGCAGCTTGGCAGGACAGGGGAATGAAAAACTGTTTTTT. Translated, it gives CASSLAGQGNEKLFF.

The rearrangement joins TRBV5-6 to TRBJ2-3; a possible D gene is TRBD2 (5 bases). The germline V and J ends were trimmed by 0 bases and 2 bases, with 13 bases remaining between them. CDR1 SGHDT and CDR2 YYEEEE come from the germline V gene. The CDR3 sequence is 16 residues long. The CDR3 nucleotides are TGTGCCAGCAGCTTGGGGGCTAGCCGGACCACAGATACGCAGTATTTT. This encodes CASSLGASRTTDTQYF.

V is TRBV5-1 and J is TRBJ2-7, with 10 bases lining up with TRBD2. With V trimmed by 0 bases and J by 4 bases, 4 bases remained unmatched. This CDR3 has 15 residues. Germline V gene lookup returns CDR1 SGHRS and CDR2 YFSETQ. Here the CDR3 DNA reads TGCGCCAGCAGCTTGGAGCCTAGCGGGAGTTACGAGCAGTACTTC. This codes for CASSLEPSGSYEQYF.

This chain uses TRBV5-1 with TRBJ2-1; 7 nucleotides line up with TRBD1. With V trimmed by 3 bases and J by 6 bases, 3 bases remained unmatched. Germline V lookup: CDR1 SGHRS, CDR2 YFSETQ. This CDR3 region has 13 residues. The CDR3 nucleotides read TGCGCCAGCAGCTGGGACAGTCCCAATGAGCAGTTCTTC. It yields the protein CASSWDSPNEQFF. The complete variable domain, with remaining parts taken from reference TRBV5-1 and TRBJ2-1, reads KAGVTQTPRYLIKTRGQQVTLSCSPISGHRSVSWYQQTPGQGLQFLFEYFSETQRNKGNFPGRFSGRQFSNSRSEMNVSTLELGDSALYLCASSWDSPNEQFFGPGTRLTVL.

This chain joins TRBV18 and TRBJ2-3; 7 bases are a match to TRBD2. Germline V gene lookup returns CDR1 KGHSH and CDR2 LQKENI. V lost 3 bases to trimming and J lost 2 bases; unmatched junction nucleotides: 8. This CDR3 is 16 amino acids long. The CDR3 reads CASSPRPSGITDTQYF. The DNA for the CDR3 is TGTGCCAGCTCACCGCGACCCAGCGGGATCACAGATACGCAGTATTTT.